The present entry profiles one TCR beta chain with its context. In germline, CDR1 is SGHRS, CDR2 YFSETQ. V was pared by 4 bases and J by 0 bases, with 11 bases between. The CDR3 runs 14 residues. The data derive from a study of T cell repertoires in cytomegalovirus infection. Study details: Public TCR beta signatures indicated both CMV infection and matching HLA type.

Each CDR3 protein is one row after TCRdb ran MiXCR on the reads. The table includes 290,000 or so distinct CDR3 sequences, about 25% detected once. This chain joins TRBV5-1 and TRBJ2-7; D ambiguous. This receptor was obtained from a human donor in good health (CMV status not recorded). Some clones in this sample may be carry-over from other donors' samples. Sequencing was done on a sample of PBMCs. Here the CDR3 reads CASSRRPASYEQYF. The CDR3 nucleotides are TGCGCCAGCAGCCGACGGCCCGCCTCCTACGAGCAGTACTTC.